Detailed here is one T cell receptor beta chain. The record originates from a study of shared clonotypes between healthy human individuals. Free of recent acute infections or vaccinations, the donors were healthy HIV-negative adults. V was cut by 0 bases and J by 8 bases, with 17 bases left in between. Germline V gives CDR1 SGDLS, CDR2 YYNGEE. CDR3 length: 15 amino acids. Data came from immunoSEQ multiplex PCR; TCRdb stores just in-frame clones and leaves some out. The data show just over 2,000,000 clones, around 95% seen once. The sequenced sample consisted of naive CD4+ T cells sorted from blood. The subset denotes: CD45RA+ positively selected. The TCR sequence derives from a man younger than 35 in good health. The V gene is TRBV9, the J gene TRBJ1-2, with D hard to call. The CDR3: CASSVGGQSLEGYTF. The CDR3 region has the DNA TGTGCCAGCAGCGTAGGTGGGCAATCCCTAGAGGGCTACACCTTC. The full variable domain, with the rest looked up from reference TRBV9 and TRBJ1-2, is DSGVTQTPKHLITATGQRVTLRCSPRSGDLSVYWYQQSLDQGLQFLIQYYNGEERAKGNILERFSAQQFPDLHSELNLSSLELGDSALYFCASSVGGQSLEGYTFGSGTRLTVV.